The clone carrying this TCR beta chain was counted only a few times. One end of the junction does not line up with germline, which may come from a read error. This CDR3 region has 17 residues. Germline V gene lookup returns CDR1 SSHAT and CDR2 FNYEAQ (reference sequence). This sample is drawn from a study of beta chain features in type 1 diabetes. The isolated RNA, all of it, was reverse transcribed, so expressed TCRB transcripts were what got sequenced. Assay used: immunoSEQ multiplex PCR; TCRdb lists only in-frame clones, some missing. The table lists 850,000 to 900,000 clones, roughly 15% of them singletons.

Sequencing was carried out using naive CD4+ T cells from blood. This TCR was sampled from a woman under 30 in good health. The V and J genes are TRBV7-7 and TRBJ2-1; no definite D call. The CDR3, as DNA: TGTGCTAGCAGCCCCTCATCTAGGGCATCCGCCTACAATGAGCAGTTCTTC. Amino acids: CASSPSSRASAYNEQFF.